Listed below are T cell receptor beta chains from one sample, sequenced in a study of T cells in tuberculosis. Clones were sequenced by immunoSEQ multiplex PCR, and TCRdb holds only the in-frame ones, with some missing. The sample shows some 34,000 clones, around 96% of them seen only once. Sequencing was done on a sample of PBMCs. These receptor sequences come from a donor aged 5-35 years with latent tuberculosis or without tuberculosis infection. Each CDR3 is given with its conserved first and last residue. A D gene is named only where the DNA matches it firmly. Clone size, where shown, is once, few, many, or a class for clones that have expanded.

15	TRBJ2-7	.	TRBV6-1	.	CASKVQGVDFYEQYF	TGTGCCAGCAAGGTACAGGGAGTAGACTTCTACGAGCAGTACTTC
15	TRBJ2-1	.	TRBV30	.	CAWNAGISSYNEQFF	TGTGCCTGGAATGCGGGAATCAGCTCCTACAATGAGCAGTTCTTC
15	TRBJ1-1	.	TRBV4-1	.	CASSASPRGHTEAFF	TGCGCCAGCAGCGCGAGCCCCAGGGGCCACACTGAAGCTTTCTTT
19	TRBJ1-5	once	TRBV23-1	TRBD1	CASSQREDSRDRGHQPQHF	TGCGCCAGCAGTCAACGGGAGGATTCCAGGGACAGGGGGCATCAGCCCCAGCATTTT
16	TRBJ1-1	.	TRBV7-9	.	CASSLGGYTLNTEAFF	TGTGCCAGCAGCTTAGGCGGATACACCTTGAACACTGAAGCTTTCTTT
16	TRBJ2-2	.	TRBV5-1	TRBD2	CASSSLGGSGTGELFF	TGCGCCAGCAGCTCCCTCGGCGGGAGTGGCACCGGGGAGCTGTTTTTT
15	TRBJ1-2	.	TRBV5-1	TRBD1	CASSSNPGTDYGYTF	TGCGCCAGCAGCTCGAACCCCGGGACAGACTATGGCTACACCTTC
14	TRBJ2-3	.	TRBV2	.	CASKTDRSTDTQYF	TGTGCCAGCAAGACCGACAGAAGCACAGATACGCAGTATTTT
15	TRBJ2-3	once	TRBV30	TRBD2	CAWSVLAGARDTQYF	TGTGCCTGGAGTGTACTAGCGGGGGCACGAGATACGCAGTATTTT
10	TRBJ2-7	.	TRBV30	.	CAWSGAPQYF	TGTGCCTGGAGTGGGGCCCCTCAGTACTTC
15	TRBJ2-5	.	TRBV6-6	.	CASTYQRQPQETQYF	TGTGCCAGCACCTACCAGCGCCAGCCCCAAGAGACCCAGTACTTC
15	TRBJ2-3	.	TRBV6-1	TRBD1	CASTVTGFGTDTQYF	TGTGCCAGCACCGTGACAGGGTTCGGCACAGATACGCAGTATTTT
14	TRBJ1-4	.	TRBV7-4	TRBD1	CASSLLRGNEKLFF	TGTGCCAGCAGCTTACTCAGGGGGAATGAAAAACTGTTTTTT
15	TRBJ1-2	.	TRBV5-6	TRBD1	CASSPGQAAGGGYTF	TGTGCCAGCAGCCCGGGACAGGCCGCCGGAGGCGGCTACACCTTC
16	TRBJ2-5	.	TRBV5-1	TRBD1	CASSPHQIGQGQTQYF	TGCGCCAGCAGCCCCCACCAAATAGGACAGGGCCAGACCCAGTACTTC
16	TRBJ1-1	.	TRBV5-1	TRBD1	CASSLGSGQGNTEAFF	TGCGCCAGCAGCTTGGGATCGGGACAGGGGAACACTGAAGCTTTCTTT
15	TRBJ2-3	.	TRBV5-1	TRBD1	CASSRGQGSTDTQYF	TGCGCCAGCAGCAGGGGACAGGGAAGCACAGATACGCAGTATTTT
14	TRBJ2-7	.	TRBV28	TRBD1	CASSVPGQIYEQYF	TGTGCCAGCAGTGTACCGGGACAGATCTACGAGCAGTACTTC
15	TRBJ2-5	.	TRBV9	TRBD1	CASTLGQGQGETQYF	TGTGCCAGCACCTTAGGACAGGGACAGGGTGAGACCCAGTACTTC
16	TRBJ1-4	.	TRBV4-2	TRBD1	CASSQPPGQGNEKLFF	TGTGCCAGCAGCCAACCACCGGGACAGGGGAATGAAAAACTGTTTTTT
15	TRBJ1-1	.	TRBV2	.	CASSRGTRRDTEAFF	TGTGCCAGCAGTCGGGGGACCCGGAGGGACACTGAAGCTTTCTTT
21	TRBJ2-3	.	TRBV21-1	.	CASSNKIRAKDRPSAGDTQYF	TGTGCCAGCAGCAATAAGATCCGCGCTAAGGACAGGCCATCCGCGGGGGATACGCAGTATTTT
16	TRBJ2-7	.	TRBV6-6	TRBD2	CASRQRAGAHSYEQYF	TGTGCCAGCAGACAGCGAGCGGGAGCACACTCCTACGAGCAGTACTTC
16	TRBJ2-1	.	TRBV19	.	CASTPEGGVSYNEQFF	TGTGCCAGTACCCCCGAGGGTGGGGTCTCCTACAATGAGCAGTTCTTC
17	TRBJ2-5	.	TRBV11-2	TRBD1	CASSLTGRGSRRETQYF	TGTGCCAGCAGCTTAACTGGCAGGGGGAGTAGACGGGAGACCCAGTACTTC